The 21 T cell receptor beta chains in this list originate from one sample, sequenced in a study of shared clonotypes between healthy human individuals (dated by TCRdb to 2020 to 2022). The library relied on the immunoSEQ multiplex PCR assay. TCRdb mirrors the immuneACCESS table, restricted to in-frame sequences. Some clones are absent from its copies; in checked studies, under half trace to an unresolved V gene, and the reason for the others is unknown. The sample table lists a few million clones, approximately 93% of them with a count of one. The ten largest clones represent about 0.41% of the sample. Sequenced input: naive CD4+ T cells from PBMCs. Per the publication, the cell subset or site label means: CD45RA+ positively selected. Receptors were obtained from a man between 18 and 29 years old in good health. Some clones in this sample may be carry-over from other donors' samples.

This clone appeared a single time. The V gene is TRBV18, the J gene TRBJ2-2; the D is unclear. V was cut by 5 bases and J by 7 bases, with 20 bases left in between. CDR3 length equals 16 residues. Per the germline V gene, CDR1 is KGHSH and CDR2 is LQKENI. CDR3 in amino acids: CASSDYVSEVGGELFF. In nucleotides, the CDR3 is TGTGCCAGCTCAGATTATGTGAGCGAGGTCGGCGGGGAGCTGTTTTTT.

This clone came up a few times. Written as DNA, the CDR3 is TGTGCCAGCAGTCAAATGATAGGTCAGCCCCAGCATTTT. Protein sequence: CASSQMIGQPQHF. The rearrangement uses TRBV6-5 and TRBJ1-5; D gene ambiguous. CDR1 and CDR2 from the germline V gene are MNHEY and SVGAGI. The CDR3 runs 13 residues. The germline V and J ends were trimmed by 5 bases and 6 bases, with 11 bases remaining between them.

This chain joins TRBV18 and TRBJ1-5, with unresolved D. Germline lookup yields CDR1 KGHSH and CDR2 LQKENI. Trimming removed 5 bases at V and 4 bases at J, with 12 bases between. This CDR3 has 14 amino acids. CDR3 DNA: TGTGCCAGCTCAGGGGATGTGGGGAATCAGCCCCAGCATTTT. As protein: CASSGDVGNQPQHF.

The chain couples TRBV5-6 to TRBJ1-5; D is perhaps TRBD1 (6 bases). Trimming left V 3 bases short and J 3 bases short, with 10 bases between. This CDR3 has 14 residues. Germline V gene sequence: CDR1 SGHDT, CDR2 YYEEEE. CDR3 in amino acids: CASSSGQSNQPQHF. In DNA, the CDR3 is TGTGCCAGCAGCTCAGGACAGTCCAATCAGCCCCAGCATTTT. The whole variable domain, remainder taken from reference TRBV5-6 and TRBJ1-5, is DAGVTQSPTHLIKTRGQQVTLRCSPKSGHDTVSWYQQALGQGPQFIFQYYEEEERQRGNFPDRFSGHQFPNYSSELNVNALLLGDSALYLCASSSGQSNQPQHFGDGTRLSIL.

CDR3 protein: CASSIGRVAPDTQYF. The CDR3 DNA reads TGTGCCAGTAGTATCGGCAGGGTGGCCCCAGATACGCAGTATTTT. This chain uses TRBV19 with TRBJ2-3; TRBD1 might be the D (5 bases). V lost 3 bases to trimming and J lost 4 bases, with 14 bases between them. CDR3 length: 15 residues. The germline V gene has CDR1 LNHDA and CDR2 SQIVND (reference sequence).

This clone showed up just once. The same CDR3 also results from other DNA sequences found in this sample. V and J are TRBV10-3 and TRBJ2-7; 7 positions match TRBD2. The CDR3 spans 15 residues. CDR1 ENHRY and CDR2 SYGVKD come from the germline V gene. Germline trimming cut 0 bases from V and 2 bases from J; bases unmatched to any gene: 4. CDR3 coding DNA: TGTGCCATCAGTGAGTCTGGGAGCGGGGCCTACGAGCAGTACTTC. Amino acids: CAISESGSGAYEQYF.

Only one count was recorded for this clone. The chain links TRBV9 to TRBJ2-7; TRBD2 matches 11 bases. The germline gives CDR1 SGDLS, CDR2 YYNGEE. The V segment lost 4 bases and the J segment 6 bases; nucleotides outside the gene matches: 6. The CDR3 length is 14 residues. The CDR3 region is CASSLTLAGAEQYF. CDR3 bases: TGTGCCAGCAGCCTGACACTAGCGGGAGCCGAGCAGTACTTC. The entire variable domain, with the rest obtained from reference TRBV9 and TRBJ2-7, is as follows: DSGVTQTPKHLITATGQRVTLRCSPRSGDLSVYWYQQSLDQGLQFLIQYYNGEERAKGNILERFSAQQFPDLHSELNLSSLELGDSALYFCASSLTLAGAEQYFGPGTRLTVT.

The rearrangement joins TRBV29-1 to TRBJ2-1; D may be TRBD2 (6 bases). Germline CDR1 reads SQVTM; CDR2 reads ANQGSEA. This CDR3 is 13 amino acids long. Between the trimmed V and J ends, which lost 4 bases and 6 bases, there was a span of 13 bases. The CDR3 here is CSVGGNSPNEQFF. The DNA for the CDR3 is TGCAGCGTTGGCGGGAATTCTCCCAATGAGCAGTTCTTC.

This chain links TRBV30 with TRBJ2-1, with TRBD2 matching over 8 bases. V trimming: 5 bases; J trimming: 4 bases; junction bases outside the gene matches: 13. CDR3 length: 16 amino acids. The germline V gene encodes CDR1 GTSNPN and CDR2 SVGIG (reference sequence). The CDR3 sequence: CAWVDQGTRVYNEQFF. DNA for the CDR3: TGTGCCTGGGTGGACCAGGGGACTAGGGTTTACAATGAGCAGTTCTTC.

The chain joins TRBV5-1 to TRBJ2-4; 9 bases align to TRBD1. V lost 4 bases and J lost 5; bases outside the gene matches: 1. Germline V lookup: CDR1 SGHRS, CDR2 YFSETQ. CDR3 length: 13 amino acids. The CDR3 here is CASSRDRENIQYF. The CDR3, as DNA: TGCGCCAGCAGCCGGGACAGGGAAAACATTCAGTACTTC.

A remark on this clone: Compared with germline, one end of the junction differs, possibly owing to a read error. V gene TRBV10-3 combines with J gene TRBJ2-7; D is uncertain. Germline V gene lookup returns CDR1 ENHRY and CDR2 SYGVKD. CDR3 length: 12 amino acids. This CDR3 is CAIGLVSHEQYF. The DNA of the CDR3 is TGTGCCATCGGCCTAGTCTCCCACGAGCAGTACTTC.

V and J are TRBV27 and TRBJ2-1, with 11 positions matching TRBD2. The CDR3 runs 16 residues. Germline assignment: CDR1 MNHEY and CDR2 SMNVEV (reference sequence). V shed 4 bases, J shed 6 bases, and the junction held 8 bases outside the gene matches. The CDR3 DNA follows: TGTGCCAGCAGTTCATTGCCGACTAGCGGGACCAATGAGCAGTTCTTC. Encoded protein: CASSSLPTSGTNEQFF.

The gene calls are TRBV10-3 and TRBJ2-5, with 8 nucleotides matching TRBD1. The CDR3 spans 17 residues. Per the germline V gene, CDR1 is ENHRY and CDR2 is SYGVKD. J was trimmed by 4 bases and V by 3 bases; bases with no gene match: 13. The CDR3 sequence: CAISESPFRDRIETQYF. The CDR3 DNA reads TGTGCCATCAGTGAATCGCCCTTCCGGGACAGGATAGAGACCCAGTACTTC.

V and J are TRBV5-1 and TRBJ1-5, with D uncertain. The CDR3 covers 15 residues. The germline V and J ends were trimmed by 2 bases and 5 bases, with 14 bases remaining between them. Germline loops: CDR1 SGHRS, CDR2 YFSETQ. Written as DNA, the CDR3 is TGCGCCAGCAGCTTTGGACCGAGCCCAGATCAGCCCCAGCATTTT. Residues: CASSFGPSPDQPQHF.

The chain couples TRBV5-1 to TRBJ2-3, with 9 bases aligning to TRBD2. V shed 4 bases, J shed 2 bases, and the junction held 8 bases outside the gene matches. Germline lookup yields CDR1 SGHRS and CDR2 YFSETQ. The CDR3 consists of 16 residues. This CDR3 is CASSNIAGASTDTQYF. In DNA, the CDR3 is TGCGCCAGCAGCAATATAGCGGGAGCGTCCACAGATACGCAGTATTTT. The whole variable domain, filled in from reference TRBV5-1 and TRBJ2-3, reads KAGVTQTPRYLIKTRGQQVTLSCSPISGHRSVSWYQQTPGQGLQFLFEYFSETQRNKGNFPGRFSGRQFSNSRSEMNVSTLELGDSALYLCASSNIAGASTDTQYFGPGTRLTVL.

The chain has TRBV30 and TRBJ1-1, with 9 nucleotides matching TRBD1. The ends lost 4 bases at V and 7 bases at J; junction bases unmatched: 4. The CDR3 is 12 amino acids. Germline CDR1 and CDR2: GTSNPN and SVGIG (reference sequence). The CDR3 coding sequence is TGTGCCTGGACCCACAGGGGGCGTGAAGCTTTCTTT. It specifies CAWTHRGREAFF.

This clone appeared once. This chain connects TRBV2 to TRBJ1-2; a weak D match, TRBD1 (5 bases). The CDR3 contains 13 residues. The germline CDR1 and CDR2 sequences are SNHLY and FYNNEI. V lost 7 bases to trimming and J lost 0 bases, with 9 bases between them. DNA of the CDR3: TGTGCCAGCATGGGGGAAGCTAACTATGGCTACACCTTC. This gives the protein CASMGEANYGYTF.

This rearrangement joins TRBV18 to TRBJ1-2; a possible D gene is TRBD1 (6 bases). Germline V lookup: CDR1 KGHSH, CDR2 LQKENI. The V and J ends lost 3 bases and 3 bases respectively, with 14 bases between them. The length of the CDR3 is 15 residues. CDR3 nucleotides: TGTGCCAGCTCACCCCTGTCGGGGGCAGACTATGGCTACACCTTC. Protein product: CASSPLSGADYGYTF.

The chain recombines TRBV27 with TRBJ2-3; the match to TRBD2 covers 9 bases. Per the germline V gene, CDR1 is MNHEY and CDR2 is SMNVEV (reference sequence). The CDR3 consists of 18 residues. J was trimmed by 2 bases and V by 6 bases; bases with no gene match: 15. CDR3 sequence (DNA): TGTGCCAGCAGCCCGTGGGCGGGAGGGCCTCTTATCACAGATACGCAGTATTTT. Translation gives CASSPWAGGPLITDTQYF.

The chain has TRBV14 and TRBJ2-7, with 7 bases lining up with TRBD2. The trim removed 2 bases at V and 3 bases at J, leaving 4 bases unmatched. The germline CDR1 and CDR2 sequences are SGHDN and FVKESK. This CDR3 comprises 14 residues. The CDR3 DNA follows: TGTGCCAGCAGCCAAAATTCGGGGGGCTACGAGCAGTACTTC. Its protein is CASSQNSGGYEQYF.

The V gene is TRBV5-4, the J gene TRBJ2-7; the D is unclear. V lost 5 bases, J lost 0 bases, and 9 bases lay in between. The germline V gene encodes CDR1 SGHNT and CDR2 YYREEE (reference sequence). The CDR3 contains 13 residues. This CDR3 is CASSRQDSYEQYF. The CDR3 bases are TGTGCCAGCAGTCGGCAGGACTCCTACGAGCAGTACTTC.